The entry below describes one TCR beta chain. The antigen remains undetermined. This entry belongs to a study of cytomegalovirus exposure and HLA in healthy donors. Study-level findings and limits: Evidence from a later analysis indicated that most CMV-associated TCR beta chains looked HLA-restricted. Association of about 17,000 TCR beta sequences with HLA alleles was found at 0.05 false discovery rate in a later analysis.

Trimming shortened V by 6 bases and J by 0 bases, and 9 bases separated the two germline ends. The CDR3 contains 14 residues. CDR1 and CDR2 (germline): WSHSY, SAAADI. A multiplex PCR was run with 60 Vbeta primers and 13 Jbeta primers. The protocol was immunoSEQ multiplex PCR, while the TCRdb copy is restricted to in-frame clones and leaves out a portion. The repertoire has 150,000 to 200,000 clones, less than 90% of them found once; the top ten carry 0.25% to 0.3%. The TCR sequence derives from a boy younger than 18 in good health and CMV-seronegative. The chain carries TRBV10-2 and TRBJ1-5, with D unclear. The sequencing input was PBMCs. The CDR3 here is CASSDIYSNQPQHF. CDR3 sequence (DNA): TGCGCCAGCAGCGACATCTATAGCAATCAGCCCCAGCATTTT.